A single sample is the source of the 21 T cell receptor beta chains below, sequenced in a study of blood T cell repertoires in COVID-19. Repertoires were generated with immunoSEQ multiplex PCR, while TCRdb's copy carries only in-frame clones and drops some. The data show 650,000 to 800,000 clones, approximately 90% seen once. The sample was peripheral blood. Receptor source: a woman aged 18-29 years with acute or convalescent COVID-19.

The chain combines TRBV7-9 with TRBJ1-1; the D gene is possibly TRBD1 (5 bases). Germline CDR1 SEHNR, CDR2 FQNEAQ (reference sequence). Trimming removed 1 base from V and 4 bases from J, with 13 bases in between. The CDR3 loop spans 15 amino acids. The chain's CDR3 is CASSLVRGGSTEAFF. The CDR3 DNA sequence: TGTGCCAGCAGCTTAGTGCGGGGGGGAAGCACTGAAGCTTTCTTT.

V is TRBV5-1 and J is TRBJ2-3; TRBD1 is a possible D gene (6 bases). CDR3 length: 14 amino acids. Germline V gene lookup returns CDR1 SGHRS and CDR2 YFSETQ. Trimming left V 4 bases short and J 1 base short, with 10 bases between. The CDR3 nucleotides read TGCGCCAGCAGCCCAGGGGTCCGCACAGATACGCAGTATTTT. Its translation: CASSPGVRTDTQYF. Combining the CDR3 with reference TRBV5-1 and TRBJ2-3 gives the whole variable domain KAGVTQTPRYLIKTRGQQVTLSCSPISGHRSVSWYQQTPGQGLQFLFEYFSETQRNKGNFPGRFSGRQFSNSRSEMNVSTLELGDSALYLCASSPGVRTDTQYFGPGTRLTVL.

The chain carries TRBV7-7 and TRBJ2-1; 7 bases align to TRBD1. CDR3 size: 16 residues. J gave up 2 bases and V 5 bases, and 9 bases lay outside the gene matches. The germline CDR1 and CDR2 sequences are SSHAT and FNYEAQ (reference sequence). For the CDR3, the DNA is TGTGCCAGCAGCCCTAATAGGGGGCTCCCCTACAATGAGCAGTTCTTC. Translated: CASSPNRGLPYNEQFF.

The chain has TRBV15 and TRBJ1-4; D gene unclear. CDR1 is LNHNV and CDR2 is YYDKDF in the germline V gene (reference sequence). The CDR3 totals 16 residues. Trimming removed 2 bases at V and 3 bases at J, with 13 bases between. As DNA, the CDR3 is TGTGCCACCAGCAGACCGACCCCCGGAGCTAATGAAAAACTGTTTTTT. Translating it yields CATSRPTPGANEKLFF.

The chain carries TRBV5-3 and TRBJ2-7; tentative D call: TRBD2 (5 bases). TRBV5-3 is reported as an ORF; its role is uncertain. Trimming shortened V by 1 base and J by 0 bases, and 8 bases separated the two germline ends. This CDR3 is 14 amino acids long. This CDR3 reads CARSLRRVSYEQYF. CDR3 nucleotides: TGTGCCAGAAGCTTGAGGCGGGTCTCCTACGAGCAGTACTTC.

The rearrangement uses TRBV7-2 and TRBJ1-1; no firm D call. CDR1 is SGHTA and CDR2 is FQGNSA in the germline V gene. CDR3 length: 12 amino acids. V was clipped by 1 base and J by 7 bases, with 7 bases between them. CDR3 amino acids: CASSLDTGEAFF. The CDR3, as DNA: TGTGCCAGCAGCTTAGATACGGGTGAAGCTTTCTTT.

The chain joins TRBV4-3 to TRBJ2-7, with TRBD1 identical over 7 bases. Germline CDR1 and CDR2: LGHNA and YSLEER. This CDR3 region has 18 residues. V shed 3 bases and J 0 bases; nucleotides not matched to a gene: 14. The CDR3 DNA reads TGCGCCAGCAGCCACCTCTTCGGCAAGGGACAGAACTCCTACGAGCAGTACTTC. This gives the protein CASSHLFGKGQNSYEQYF.

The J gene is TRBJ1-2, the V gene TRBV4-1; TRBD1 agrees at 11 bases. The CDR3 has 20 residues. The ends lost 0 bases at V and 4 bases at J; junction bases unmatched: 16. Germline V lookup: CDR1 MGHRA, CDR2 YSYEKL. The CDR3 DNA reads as TGCGCCAGCAGCCAAGATGGGTACGGGACAGGGGGTGTTACTGCCTATGGCTACACCTTC. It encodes CASSQDGYGTGGVTAYGYTF.

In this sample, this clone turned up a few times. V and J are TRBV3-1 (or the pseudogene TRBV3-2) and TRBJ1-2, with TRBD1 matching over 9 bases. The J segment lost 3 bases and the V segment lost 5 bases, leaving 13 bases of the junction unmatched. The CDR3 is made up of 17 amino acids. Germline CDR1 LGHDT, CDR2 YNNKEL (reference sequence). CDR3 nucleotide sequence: TGTGCCAGCAGCTCCCATAGCGGGACAGGGAGAGACTATGGCTACACCTTC. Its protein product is CASSSHSGTGRDYGYTF.

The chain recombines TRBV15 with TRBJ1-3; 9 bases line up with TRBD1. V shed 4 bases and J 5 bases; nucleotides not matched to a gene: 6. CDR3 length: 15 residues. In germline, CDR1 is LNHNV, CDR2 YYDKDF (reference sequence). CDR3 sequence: CATSTDRGFRNTIYF. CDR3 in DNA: TGTGCCACCAGCACCGACAGGGGGTTCAGAAACACCATATATTTT.

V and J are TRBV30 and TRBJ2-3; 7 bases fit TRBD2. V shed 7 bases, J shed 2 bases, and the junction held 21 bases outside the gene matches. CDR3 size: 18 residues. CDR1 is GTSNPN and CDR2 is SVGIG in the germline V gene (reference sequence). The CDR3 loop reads CAFTTRGTIPSYTDTQYF. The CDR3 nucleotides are TGTGCCTTCACAACCCGCGGGACTATACCTTCGTACACAGATACGCAGTATTTT.

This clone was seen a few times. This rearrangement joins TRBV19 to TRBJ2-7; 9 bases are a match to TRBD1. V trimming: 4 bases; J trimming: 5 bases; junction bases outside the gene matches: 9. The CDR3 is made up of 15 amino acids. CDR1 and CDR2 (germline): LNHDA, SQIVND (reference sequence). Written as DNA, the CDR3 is TGTGCCAGTAGTAAGGCAGGGACAGGGTCCCACGAGCAGTACTTC. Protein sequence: CASSKAGTGSHEQYF.

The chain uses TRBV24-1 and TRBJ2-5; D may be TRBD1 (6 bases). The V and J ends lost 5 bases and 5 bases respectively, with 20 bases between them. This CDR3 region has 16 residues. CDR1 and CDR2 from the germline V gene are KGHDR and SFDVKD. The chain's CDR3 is CATSALTPGTQETQYF. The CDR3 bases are TGTGCCACCAGTGCTCTTACACCCGGGACACAGGAGACCCAGTACTTC.

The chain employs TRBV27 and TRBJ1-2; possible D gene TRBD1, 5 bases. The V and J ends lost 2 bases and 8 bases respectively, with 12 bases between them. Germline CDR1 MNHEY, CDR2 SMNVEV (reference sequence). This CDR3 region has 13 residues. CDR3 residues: CASSLGTGWGYTF. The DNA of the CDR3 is TGTGCCAGCAGTTTAGGGACTGGTTGGGGCTACACCTTC.

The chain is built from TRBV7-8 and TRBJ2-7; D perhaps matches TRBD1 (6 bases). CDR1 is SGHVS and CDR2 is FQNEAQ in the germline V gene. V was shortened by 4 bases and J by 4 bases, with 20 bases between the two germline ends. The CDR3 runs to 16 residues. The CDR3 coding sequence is TGTGCCAGCAGCTCAGGCCGGACAGTGGGAATTTACGAGCAGTACTTC. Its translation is CASSSGRTVGIYEQYF.

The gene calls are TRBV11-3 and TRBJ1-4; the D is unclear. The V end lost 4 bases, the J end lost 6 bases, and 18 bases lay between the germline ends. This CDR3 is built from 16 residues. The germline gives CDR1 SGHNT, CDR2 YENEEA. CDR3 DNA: TGTGCCAGCAGCTCAGATGGGCCAGGATATGATGAAAAACTGTTTTTT. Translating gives CASSSDGPGYDEKLFF.

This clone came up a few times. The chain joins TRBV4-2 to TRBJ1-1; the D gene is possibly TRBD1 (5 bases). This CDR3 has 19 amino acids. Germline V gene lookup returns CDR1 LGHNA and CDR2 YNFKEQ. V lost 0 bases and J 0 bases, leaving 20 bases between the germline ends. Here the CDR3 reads CASSQDWLGGSEMNTEAFF. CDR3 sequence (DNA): TGTGCCAGCAGCCAAGATTGGCTGGGGGGGTCCGAAATGAACACTGAAGCTTTCTTT.

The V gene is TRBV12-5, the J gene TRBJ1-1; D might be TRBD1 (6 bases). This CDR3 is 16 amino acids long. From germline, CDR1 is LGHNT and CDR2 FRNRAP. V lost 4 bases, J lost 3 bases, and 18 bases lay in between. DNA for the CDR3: TGTGCTAGTGGTTCTACCCTGGGGGGGCGGGACACTGAAGCTTTCTTT. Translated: CASGSTLGGRDTEAFF.

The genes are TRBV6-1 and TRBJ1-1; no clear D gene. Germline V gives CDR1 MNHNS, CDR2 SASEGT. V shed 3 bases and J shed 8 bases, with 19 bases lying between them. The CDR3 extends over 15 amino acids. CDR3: CASSDFVAEILEAFF. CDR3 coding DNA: TGTGCCAGCAGTGATTTCGTGGCAGAAATACTAGAAGCTTTCTTT.

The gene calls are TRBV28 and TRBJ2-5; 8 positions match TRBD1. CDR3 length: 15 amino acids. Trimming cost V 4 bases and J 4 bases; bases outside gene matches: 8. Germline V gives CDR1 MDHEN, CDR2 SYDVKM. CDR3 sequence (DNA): TGTGCCAGCAGTTCCCCGGGACAGGCTTCAGAGACCCAGTACTTC. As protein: CASSSPGQASETQYF.

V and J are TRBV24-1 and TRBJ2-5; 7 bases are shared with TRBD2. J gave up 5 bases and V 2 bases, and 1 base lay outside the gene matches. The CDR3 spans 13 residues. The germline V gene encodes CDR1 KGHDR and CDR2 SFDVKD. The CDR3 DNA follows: TGTGCCACCAGTGATTCCGGGAGGGAGACCCAGTACTTC. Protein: CATSDSGRETQYF.